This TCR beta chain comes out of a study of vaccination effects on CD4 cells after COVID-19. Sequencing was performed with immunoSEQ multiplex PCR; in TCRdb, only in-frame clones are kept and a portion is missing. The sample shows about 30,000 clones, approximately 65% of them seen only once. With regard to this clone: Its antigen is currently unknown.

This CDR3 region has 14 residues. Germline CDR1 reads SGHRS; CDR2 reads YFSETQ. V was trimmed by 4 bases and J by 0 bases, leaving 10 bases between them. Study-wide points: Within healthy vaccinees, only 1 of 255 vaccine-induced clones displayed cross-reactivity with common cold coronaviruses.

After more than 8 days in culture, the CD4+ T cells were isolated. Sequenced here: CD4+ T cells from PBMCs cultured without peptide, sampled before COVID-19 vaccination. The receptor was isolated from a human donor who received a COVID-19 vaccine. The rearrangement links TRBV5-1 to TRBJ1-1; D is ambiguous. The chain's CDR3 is CASSPSELNTEAFF. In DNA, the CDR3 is TGCGCCAGCAGCCCTAGTGAGTTGAACACTGAAGCTTTCTTT. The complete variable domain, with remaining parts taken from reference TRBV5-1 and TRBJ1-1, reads KAGVTQTPRYLIKTRGQQVTLSCSPISGHRSVSWYQQTPGQGLQFLFEYFSETQRNKGNFPGRFSGRQFSNSRSEMNVSTLELGDSALYLCASSPSELNTEAFFGQGTRLTVV.